This entry features one T cell receptor (beta chain) sequence. The sample originates from a study of blood T cell repertoires in COVID-19. Across the study: The United States, Italy and Spain supplied acute and convalescent COVID-19 samples. PBMCs, B-cell-depleted T cells, or T cells provided the cDNA or gDNA that made up the material.

In the original analysis: Using reference gene primer amplification, nucleated cell counts were estimated. Repertoires were generated with immunoSEQ multiplex PCR, while TCRdb's copy carries only in-frame clones and drops some. V and J calls and clone size are as listed in that table; D and trimming were resolved from the DNA. This table holds tens of thousands of clones, about 91% found once. The CDR3 length is 13 residues. Germline-derived CDR1 and CDR2 are SQVTM and ANQGSEA. After removal of 3 bases from V and 5 bases from J, the junction contained 6 bases not matched to a gene. Sequencing was performed on peripheral blood. This clonotype originated in a woman aged 70-85 years with active COVID-19. This rearrangement joins TRBV29-1 to TRBJ2-7; TRBD2 agrees at 8 bases. CDR3 sequence (DNA): TGCAGCGTTGAGGTACTAGCGGTTGACGAGCAGTACTTC. It codes for CSVEVLAVDEQYF.